This is a list of T cell receptor beta chains from one sample in a study of CD8+ T cells in alopecia areata. Only in-frame clones appear in the TCRdb table, and some are missing; sequencing was by immunoSEQ multiplex PCR. The data contain about 42,000 clones, about three fifths of them singletons. The sequences come from CD8+ T cells sorted from blood, collected at week 4, from a patient treated with tofacitinib. The receptors here all came from a human donor with alopecia areata. Both conserved end residues are trimmed from each CDR3. The order of the fields is CDR3 length, V gene, J gene, clone size, CDR3 protein. The size entry is marked missing in some rows and otherwise reads once, few, many or a size class.

10	TRBV29-1	TRBJ1-2	.	SVVRTGNGYT
11	TRBV7-6	TRBJ2-1	.	ASSLALGIEQF
11	TRBV30	TRBJ1-1	.	AWSVSRDTEAF
11	TRBV29-1	TRBJ2-1	.	SVPHLRYNEQF
12	TRBV19	TRBJ1-1	.	ASSIDLENAEAF
13	TRBV5-6	TRBJ1-1	.	ASSLGNRGFTEAF
12	TRBV30	TRBJ2-7	.	AWSVGSDSYEQY
10	TRBV29-1	TRBJ1-2	.	SVPGLGWGYT
11	TRBV7-6	TRBJ1-5	.	ASSPSLDQPQH
14	TRBV15	TRBJ2-7	.	ATSRDPATKYYEQY
13	TRBV25-1	TRBJ2-2	.	ASSAGPQGTGELF
13	TRBV13	TRBJ2-2	few	ASSQQGTYTGELF
12	TRBV29-1	TRBJ2-7	.	SVVGTGGLSEQY
14	TRBV15	TRBJ1-2	.	ATSRPNGTDNYGYT
13	TRBV27	TRBJ2-3	.	ASSPPSGGADTQY
13	TRBV11-2	TRBJ1-1	.	ASSLERGATRRAF
14	TRBV9	TRBJ2-6	few	ASSGGQGAGANVLT
16	TRBV4-1	TRBJ2-3	.	ASSQVFQGAIDTDTQY
10	TRBV2	TRBJ2-7	few	ASMGQRDEQY
11	TRBV30	TRBJ1-5	.	AWSVAGNQPQH
11	TRBV29-1	TRBJ1-4	few	SVIQGANEKLF
12	TRBV5-1	TRBJ2-7	.	ASSLGQGVGEQY
10	TRBV13	TRBJ2-7	.	ASSLGEYEQY
10	TRBV13	TRBJ2-2	.	ASSLNREELF
10	TRBV29-1	TRBJ2-2	.	SVVGGNGELF
17	TRBV5-6	TRBJ2-5	.	ASSESGPLAPDMRETQY
10	TRBV30	TRBJ2-3	.	AWSDRQGKQY
11	TRBV29-1	TRBJ2-2	.	SVEDQWTGELF
12	TRBV9	TRBJ2-3	few	ASSVYHNTDTQY
11	TRBV7-2	TRBJ1-2	.	ASSSTGGYGYT
12	TRBV7-9	TRBJ1-1	.	ASSPPTALTEAF
12	TRBV7-9	TRBJ2-7	few	ASTGGQNSYEQY
11	TRBV7-9	TRBJ2-7	few	ASSLVPRDEQY
10	TRBV19	TRBJ1-1	.	ASSIDFAEAF
12	TRBV29-1	TRBJ1-2	.	SVLQPDRNYGYT
11	TRBV13	TRBJ2-7	.	ASSPGQSYEQY
12	TRBV9	TRBJ1-6	.	ASSPSSGGPPLH
13	TRBV6-5	TRBJ2-1	.	ASSYRTDLAYEQF
13	TRBV27	TRBJ2-7	.	ASSPLSGGSYEQY
9	TRBV30	TRBJ2-5	once	ASQGQETQY
10	TRBV29-1	TRBJ1-4	.	SVAQGNEKLF
11	TRBV7-9	TRBJ1-2	.	ASDGASNYGYT
12	TRBV30	TRBJ2-7	.	AWSSPREVYEQY
11	TRBV30	TRBJ2-1	few	AWSTGVEDEQF
10	TRBV29-1	TRBJ1-2	few	SVDPHAGGYT
12	TRBV19	TRBJ2-2	.	ASSTNREIGELF
12	TRBV11-2	TRBJ2-7	.	ASSLPGSAYEQY
11	TRBV6-5	TRBJ1-1	few	ASQPGQGTEAF
15	TRBV5-6	TRBJ2-4	few	ASSLALQGVGGNIQY
11	TRBV30	TRBJ1-2	.	AWTNPTGFWYT
12	TRBV29-1	TRBJ2-3	.	SVVPSGATDTQY
8	TRBV25-1	TRBJ2-1	.	ASGDGKQF
9	TRBV10-2	TRBJ2-7	.	ASSGGGEQY
11	TRBV29-1	TRBJ1-2	.	SVVGQGATGYT